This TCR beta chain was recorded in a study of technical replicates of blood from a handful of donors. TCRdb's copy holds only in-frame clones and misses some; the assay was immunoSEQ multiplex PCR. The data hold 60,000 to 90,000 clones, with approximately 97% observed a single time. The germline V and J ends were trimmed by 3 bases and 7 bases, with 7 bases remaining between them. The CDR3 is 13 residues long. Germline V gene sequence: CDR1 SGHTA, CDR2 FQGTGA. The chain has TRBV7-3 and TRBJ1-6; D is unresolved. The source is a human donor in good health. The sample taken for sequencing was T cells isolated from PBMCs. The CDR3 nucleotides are TGTGCCAGCAGCTTGTCGAGGAATTCACCCCTCCACTTT. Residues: CASSLSRNSPLHF.